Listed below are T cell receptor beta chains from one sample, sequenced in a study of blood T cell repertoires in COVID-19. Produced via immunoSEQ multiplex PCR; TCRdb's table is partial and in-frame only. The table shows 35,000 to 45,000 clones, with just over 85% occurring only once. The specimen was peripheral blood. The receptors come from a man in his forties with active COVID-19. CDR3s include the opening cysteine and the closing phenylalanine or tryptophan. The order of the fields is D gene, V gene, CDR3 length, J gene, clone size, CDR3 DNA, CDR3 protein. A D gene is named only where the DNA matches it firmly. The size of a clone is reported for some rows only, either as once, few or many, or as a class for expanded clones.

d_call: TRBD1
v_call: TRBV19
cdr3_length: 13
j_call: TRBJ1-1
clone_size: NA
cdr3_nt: TGTGCCAGTAGTACGCAGGGGGCGACTGAAGCTTTCTTT
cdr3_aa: CASSTQGATEAFF

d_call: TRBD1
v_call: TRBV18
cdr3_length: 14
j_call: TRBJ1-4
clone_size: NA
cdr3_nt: TGTGCCAGCTCACCCCGACAGGGCAATGAAAAACTGTTTTTT
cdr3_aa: CASSPRQGNEKLFF

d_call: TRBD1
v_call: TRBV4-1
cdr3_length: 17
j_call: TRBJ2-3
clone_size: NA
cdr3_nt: TGCGCCAGCAGCCAAGATGGGACAGGGGGCTCAACAGATACGCAGTATTTT
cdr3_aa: CASSQDGTGGSTDTQYF

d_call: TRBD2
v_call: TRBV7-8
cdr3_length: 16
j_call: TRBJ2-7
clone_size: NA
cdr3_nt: TGTGCCAGCAGCATAGGGACTAGCGGGAGCCCGGGCGAGCAGTACTTC
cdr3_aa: CASSIGTSGSPGEQYF

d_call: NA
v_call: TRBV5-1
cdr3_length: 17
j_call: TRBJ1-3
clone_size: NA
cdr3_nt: TGCGCCAGCAGCTTGGAAGCGCAGGGCGGCACTGGAAACACCATATATTTT
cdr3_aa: CASSLEAQGGTGNTIYF

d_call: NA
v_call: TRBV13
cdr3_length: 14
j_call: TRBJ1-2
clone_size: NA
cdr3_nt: TGTGCCAGCAGCCCATGGGGGGGAGGAAAAGGCTACACCTTC
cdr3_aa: CASSPWGGGKGYTF

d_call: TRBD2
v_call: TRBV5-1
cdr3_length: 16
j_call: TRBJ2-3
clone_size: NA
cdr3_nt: TGCGCCAGCAGCTTGGCCGGGCCGGGAGGGCTAGATACGCAGTATTTT
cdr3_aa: CASSLAGPGGLDTQYF

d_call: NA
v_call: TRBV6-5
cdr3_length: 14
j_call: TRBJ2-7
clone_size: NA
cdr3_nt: TGTGCCAGCAGTTACCGTTCCTACTCCTACGAGCAGTACTTC
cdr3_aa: CASSYRSYSYEQYF

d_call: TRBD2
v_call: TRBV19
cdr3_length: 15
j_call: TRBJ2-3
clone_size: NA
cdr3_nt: TGTGCCTCCTCCCGGGGGGGCGAGTCAATAAATACGCAGTATTTT
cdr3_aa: CASSRGGESINTQYF

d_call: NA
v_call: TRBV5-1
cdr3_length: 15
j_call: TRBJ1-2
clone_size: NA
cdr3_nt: TGCGCCAGCAGCTTGGGTGGTATACTGTCTTATGGCTACACCTTC
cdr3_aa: CASSLGGILSYGYTF

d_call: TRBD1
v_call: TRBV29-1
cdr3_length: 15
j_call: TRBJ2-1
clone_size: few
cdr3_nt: TGCAGCGTTGAAGGACAGGGAATCTCCTACAATGAGCAGTTCTTC
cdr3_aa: CSVEGQGISYNEQFF

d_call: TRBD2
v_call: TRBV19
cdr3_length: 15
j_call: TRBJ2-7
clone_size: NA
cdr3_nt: TGTGCCAGTAGCCGGGGGGGCGGTAGCTCCTACGAGCAGTACTTC
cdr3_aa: CASSRGGGSSYEQYF

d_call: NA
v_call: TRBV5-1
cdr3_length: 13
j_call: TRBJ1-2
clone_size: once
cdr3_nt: TGCGCCAGCAGCTTGGATCTATTCTATGGCTACACCTTC
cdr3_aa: CASSLDLFYGYTF

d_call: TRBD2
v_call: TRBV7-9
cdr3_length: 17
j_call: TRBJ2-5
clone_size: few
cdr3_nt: TGTGCCAGCAGCCCCCGGATTCCCCCGGGAGGGGGAGAGACCCAGTACTTC
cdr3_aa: CASSPRIPPGGGETQYF

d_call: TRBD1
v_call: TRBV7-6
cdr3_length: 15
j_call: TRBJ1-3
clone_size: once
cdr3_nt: TGTGCCAGCAGCCTACAGGGGGCTAGTTCGAACACCATATATTTT
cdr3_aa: CASSLQGASSNTIYF

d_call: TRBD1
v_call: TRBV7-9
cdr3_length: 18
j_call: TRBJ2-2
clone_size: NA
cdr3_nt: TGTGCCAGCACCTCGGGCCGGGACAGGGTCTCTTTCACCGGGGAGCTGTTTTTT
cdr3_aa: CASTSGRDRVSFTGELFF

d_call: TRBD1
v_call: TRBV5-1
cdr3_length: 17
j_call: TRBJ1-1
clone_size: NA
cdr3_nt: TGCGCCAGCAGCTTGAAAGGAGGGGGCATTGAGAACACTGAAGCTTTCTTT
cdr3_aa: CASSLKGGGIENTEAFF

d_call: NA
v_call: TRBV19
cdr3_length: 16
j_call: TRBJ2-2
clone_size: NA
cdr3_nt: TGTGCCAGTAGTATAGATCCGGCCCCCGGGACCGGGGAGCTGTTTTTT
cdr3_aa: CASSIDPAPGTGELFF

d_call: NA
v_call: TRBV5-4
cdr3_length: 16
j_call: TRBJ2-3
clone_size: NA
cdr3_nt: TGTGCCAGCAGCCCGGGACAAACTTTTAGCACAGATACGCAGTATTTT
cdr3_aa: CASSPGQTFSTDTQYF

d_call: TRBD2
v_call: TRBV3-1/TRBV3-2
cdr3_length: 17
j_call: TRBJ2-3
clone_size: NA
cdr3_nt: TGTGCCAGCAGCCAAGATTGGTCTAGCGGATCCACAGATACGCAGTATTTT
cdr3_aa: CASSQDWSSGSTDTQYF

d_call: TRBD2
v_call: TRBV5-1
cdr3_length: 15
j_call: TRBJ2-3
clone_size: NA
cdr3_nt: TGCGCCAGCAGCTCTGGACTAGCCGGCACAGATACGCAGTATTTT
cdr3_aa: CASSSGLAGTDTQYF

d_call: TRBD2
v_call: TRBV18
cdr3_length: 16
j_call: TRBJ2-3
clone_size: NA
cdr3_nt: TGTGCCAGCTCACCTCTACTAGCGGGGAGCACAGATACGCAGTATTTT
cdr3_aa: CASSPLLAGSTDTQYF

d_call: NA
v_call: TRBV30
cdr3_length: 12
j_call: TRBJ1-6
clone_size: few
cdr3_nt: TGTGCCTGGAGCCTAGGGGATTCACCCCTCCACTTT
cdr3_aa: CAWSLGDSPLHF

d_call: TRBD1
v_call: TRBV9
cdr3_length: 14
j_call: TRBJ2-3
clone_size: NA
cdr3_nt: TGTGCCAGCAGCGTGGTAGGGGGCGCAGATACGCAGTATTTT
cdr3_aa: CASSVVGGADTQYF

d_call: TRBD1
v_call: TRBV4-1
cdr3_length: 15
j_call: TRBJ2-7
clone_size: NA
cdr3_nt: TGCGCCAGCAGCCGGCCGGGACAGGGGAGTGACGAGCAGTACTTC
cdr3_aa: CASSRPGQGSDEQYF

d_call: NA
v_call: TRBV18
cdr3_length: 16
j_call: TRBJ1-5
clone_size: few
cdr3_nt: TGTGCCAGCTCACGAGGGAAGAGACCCGCCAATCAGCCCCAGCATTTT
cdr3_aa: CASSRGKRPANQPQHF

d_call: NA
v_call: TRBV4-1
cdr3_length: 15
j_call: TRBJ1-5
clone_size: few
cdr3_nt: TGCGCCAGCAGCCAATTAGGCGGGGCGGGCCAGCCCCAGCATTTT
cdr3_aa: CASSQLGGAGQPQHF

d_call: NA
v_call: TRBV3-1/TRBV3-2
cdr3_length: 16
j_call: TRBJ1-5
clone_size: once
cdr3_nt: TGTGCCAGCAGCCCCCATGGGGGGGTCGGCAATCAGCCCCAGCATTTT
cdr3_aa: CASSPHGGVGNQPQHF

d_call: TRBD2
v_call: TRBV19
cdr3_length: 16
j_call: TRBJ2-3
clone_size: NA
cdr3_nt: TGTGCCAGTACTAGGGAGGGTTGGGTTGGCACAGATACGCAGTATTTT
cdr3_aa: CASTREGWVGTDTQYF

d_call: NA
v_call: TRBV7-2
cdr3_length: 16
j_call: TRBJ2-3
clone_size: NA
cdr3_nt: TGTGCCAGCAGCTTAACTAGCCAGAGTGGCACAGATACGCAGTATTTT
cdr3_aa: CASSLTSQSGTDTQYF

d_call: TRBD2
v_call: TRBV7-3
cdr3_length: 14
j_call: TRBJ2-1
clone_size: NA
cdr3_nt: TGTGCCAGCAGCGCAGGACTAGTAAACAATGAGCAGTTCTTC
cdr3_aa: CASSAGLVNNEQFF

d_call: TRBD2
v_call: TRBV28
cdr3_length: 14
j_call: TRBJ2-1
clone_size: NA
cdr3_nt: TGTGCCACCTCCTTAGCGGGAGCCCTCAATGAGCAGTTCTTC
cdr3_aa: CATSLAGALNEQFF

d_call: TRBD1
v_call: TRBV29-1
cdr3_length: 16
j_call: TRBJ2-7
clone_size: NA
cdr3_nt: TGCAGCGTTGAAGGGTCCCGGACAGGGGATCGCTACGAGCAGTACTTC
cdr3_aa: CSVEGSRTGDRYEQYF

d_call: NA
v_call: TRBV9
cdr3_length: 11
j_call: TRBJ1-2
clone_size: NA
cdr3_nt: TGTGCCAGCAGGGGCCATTATGGCTACACCTTC
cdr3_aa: CASRGHYGYTF

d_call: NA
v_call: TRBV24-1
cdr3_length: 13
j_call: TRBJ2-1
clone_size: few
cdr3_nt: TGTGCCACCAATAGCGCGATCCACAATGAGCAGTTCTTC
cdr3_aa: CATNSAIHNEQFF

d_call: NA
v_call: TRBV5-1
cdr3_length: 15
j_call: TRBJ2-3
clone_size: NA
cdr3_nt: TGCGCCAGCAGCTCATCACGAGGGGGAACAGATACGCAGTATTTT
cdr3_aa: CASSSSRGGTDTQYF

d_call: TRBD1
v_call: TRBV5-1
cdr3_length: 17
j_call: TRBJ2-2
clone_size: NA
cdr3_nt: TGCGCCAGCAGCTTGGACCTAAGTACACAGGGGCGAGGGGAGCTGTTTTTT
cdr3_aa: CASSLDLSTQGRGELFF

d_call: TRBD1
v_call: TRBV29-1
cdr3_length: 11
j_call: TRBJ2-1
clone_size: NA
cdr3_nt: TGCAGCGTTGACAGGGGGTATGAGCAGTTCTTC
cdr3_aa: CSVDRGYEQFF

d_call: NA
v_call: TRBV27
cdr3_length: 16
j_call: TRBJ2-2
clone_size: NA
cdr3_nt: TGTGCCAGCAGTTTATCGCGGCGGGCTAGAACCGGGGAGCTGTTTTTT
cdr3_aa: CASSLSRRARTGELFF

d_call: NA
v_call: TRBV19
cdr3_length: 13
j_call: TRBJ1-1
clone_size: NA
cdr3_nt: TGTGCCAGTAGTATAAAACAGTTTACTGAAGCTTTCTTT
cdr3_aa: CASSIKQFTEAFF

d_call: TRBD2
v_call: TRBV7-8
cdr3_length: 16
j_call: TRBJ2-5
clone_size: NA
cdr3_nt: TGTGCCAGCAGCTTAGCCCTAGCGGGAGGGCCGGAGACCCAGTACTTC
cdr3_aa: CASSLALAGGPETQYF

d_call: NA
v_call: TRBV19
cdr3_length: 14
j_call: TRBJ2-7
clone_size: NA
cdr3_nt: TGTGCCAGTAGTATCGGGACACCTATGAGCGAGCAGTACTTC
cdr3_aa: CASSIGTPMSEQYF

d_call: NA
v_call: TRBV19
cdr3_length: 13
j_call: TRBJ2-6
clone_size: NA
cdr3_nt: TGTGCCAGTACCCTGTCTGGGGCCAACGTCCTGACTTTC
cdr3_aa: CASTLSGANVLTF

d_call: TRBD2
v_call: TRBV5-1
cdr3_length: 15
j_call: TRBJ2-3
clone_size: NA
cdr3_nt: TGCGCCAGCAGCTATACTAGCGGGAGGGCAGATACGCAGTATTTT
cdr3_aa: CASSYTSGRADTQYF

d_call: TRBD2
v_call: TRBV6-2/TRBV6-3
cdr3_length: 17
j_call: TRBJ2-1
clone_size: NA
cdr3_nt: TGTGCCAGCAGTTACTCGAAAGTGGGACTAGCGACGAATGAGCAGTTCTTC
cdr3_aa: CASSYSKVGLATNEQFF

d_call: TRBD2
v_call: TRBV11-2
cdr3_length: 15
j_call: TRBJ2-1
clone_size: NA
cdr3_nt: TGTGCCAGCAGCTTCCGGCGGGGGAATTACAATGAGCAGTTCTTC
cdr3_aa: CASSFRRGNYNEQFF

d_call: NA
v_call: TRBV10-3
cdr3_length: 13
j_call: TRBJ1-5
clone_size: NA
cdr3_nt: TGTGCCATCAGTGACTCCGAGGAGCGGCCCCAGCATTTT
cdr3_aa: CAISDSEERPQHF

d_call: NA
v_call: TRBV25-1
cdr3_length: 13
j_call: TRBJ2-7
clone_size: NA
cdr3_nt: TGTGCCGTGCTCGGTACGGGGATGGACGAGCAGTACTTC
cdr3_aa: CAVLGTGMDEQYF

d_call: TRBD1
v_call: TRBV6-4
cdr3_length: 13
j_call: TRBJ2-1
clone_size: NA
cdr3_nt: TGTGCCAGCAGCCGGGACAGGGACAATGAGCAGTTCTTC
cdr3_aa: CASSRDRDNEQFF

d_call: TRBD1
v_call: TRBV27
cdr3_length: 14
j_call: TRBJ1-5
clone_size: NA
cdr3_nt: TGTGCCAGCAGTTCAACAGGGGGTATACAGCCCCAGCATTTT
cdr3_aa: CASSSTGGIQPQHF

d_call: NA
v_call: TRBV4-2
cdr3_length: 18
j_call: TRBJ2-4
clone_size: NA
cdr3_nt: TGTGCCAGCAGCCAAGAAGGGCGGCGGGGGCTAGCCAAAAACATTCAGTACTTC
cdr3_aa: CASSQEGRRGLAKNIQYF